A single sample gave rise to the 30 T cell receptor beta chains below, sequenced in a study of T cells in women clearing cervical HPV infection. The protocol was immunoSEQ multiplex PCR, while the TCRdb copy is restricted to in-frame clones and leaves out a portion. The sample has about 21,000 clones, and its top ten clones hold 7.5% to 9.5%. Sample: blood buffy coat. The receptors here all came from a woman between 18 and 75 years old with a cervical HPV16 infection that either progressed to CIN3+ or cleared (not recorded which).

Note on this clone: The CDR3 extends 3 residues past the end of the read, so its final part is completed from the germline J gene. The chain joins TRBV4-1 to TRBJ2-1; 9 nucleotides agree with TRBD2. Germline V gene sequence: CDR1 MGHRA, CDR2 YSYEKL. This CDR3 contains 17 residues. V lost 1 base to trimming and J lost 7 bases; unmatched junction nucleotides: 11. CDR3 sequence: CASSQGLAGVSLNEQFF. Incomplete CDR3 DNA: TGCGCCAGCAGCCAAGGATTAGCGGGAGTGTCTTTGAATGAG.

Comment on this clone: The CDR3 is cut off 3 residues early in the read; its end comes from the germline J gene. This chain uses TRBV2 with TRBJ1-1; D possibly corresponds to TRBD1 (5 bases). The V end lost 6 bases, the J end lost 7 bases, and 12 bases lay between the germline ends. The CDR3 extends over 12 amino acids. Germline values: CDR1 SNHLY, CDR2 FYNNEI. Partial CDR3 DNA: TGTGCCAGCAGGGCAGGGATTGGTGAA. Amino acid sequence: CASRAGIGE. From start to end, the CDR3 is CASRAGIGEAFF.

Of note for this clone: The read ends 3 residues shy of where the CDR3 ends; the end is completed using the germline J gene. The genes are TRBV20-1 and TRBJ2-3; the match to TRBD2 covers 7 bases. Germline loops: CDR1 DFQATT, CDR2 SNEGSKA (reference sequence). V gave up 0 bases and J gave up 4 bases; unmatched junction bases: 4. The CDR3 covers 14 residues. CDR3 region: CSARDLRGADTQYF. Partial CDR3 DNA: TGCAGTGCTAGAGACCTTCGGGGGGCAGATACG.

In regard to this clone: One end of the junction fails to match germline, which may point to a read error. The read ends 3 residues before the CDR3 terminus; that terminus is restored from the germline J gene. The J gene is TRBJ2-3, the V gene TRBV29-1; possible D gene TRBD1, 6 bases. The germline V gene has CDR1 SQVTM and CDR2 ANQGSEA. The CDR3 loop spans 12 amino acids. The CDR3 spells CSVDRLPETQYF. The part of the CDR3 DNA that was read is TGCAGCGTGGACAGATTACCAGAGACG.

Details on this clone: The CDR3 end lies 3 residues beyond the end of the read and is filled in from the germline J gene. This chain links TRBV10-1 with TRBJ2-5; 15 bases fit TRBD2. V gave up 2 bases and J gave up 7 bases; unmatched junction bases: 11. This CDR3 contains 18 residues. From germline, CDR1 is WNHNN and CDR2 SYGVQD (reference sequence). Partial CDR3 DNA: TGCGCCAGCAGTGAGGGGAGGACTAGCGGGGGGGCCGGGGGGACC. It yields the protein CASSEGRTSGGAGGT. The whole CDR3 sequence reads CASSEGRTSGGAGGTQYF.

Points on this clone: The CDR3 end is not reached by the read, which stops 3 residues before it; the germline J gene fills it in. V and J are TRBV5-1 and TRBJ2-1; D perhaps matches TRBD1 (5 bases). V gave up 0 bases and J gave up 4 bases, with 8 bases separating them. CDR1 and CDR2 from the germline V gene are SGHRS and YFSETQ. The CDR3 totals 14 residues. The CDR3 DNA, read in part, is TGCGCCAGCAGCTTGGACAGGCGATACAATGAG. It codes for CASSLDRRYNE. In full, the CDR3 reads CASSLDRRYNEQFF.

To note about this clone: The CDR3 end is not reached by the read, which stops 3 residues before it; the germline J gene fills it in. The chain carries TRBV2 and TRBJ1-1; 7 nucleotides match TRBD1. Germline V gene sequence: CDR1 SNHLY, CDR2 FYNNEI. The CDR3 covers 12 residues. Partial CDR3 DNA: TGTGCCAGCAGTAAACTACAGGGGGAA. Translated: CASSKLQGE. The CDR3 reads in full as CASSKLQGEAFF.

Comment on this clone: The CDR3 end falls 3 residues outside the read, so it is completed with the germline J gene. The chain carries TRBV20-1 and TRBJ1-6, with 7 nucleotides matching TRBD1. The germline V gene has CDR1 DFQATT and CDR2 SNEGSKA (reference sequence). This CDR3 has 16 amino acids. Germline trimming cut 5 bases from V and 11 bases from J; bases unmatched to any gene: 18. CDR3 DNA (partial): TGCAGTGCTCGGGACAGAAGACTCTTTAGTTTTACACCC. Amino acid sequence: CSARDRRLFSFTP. The entire CDR3 is CSARDRRLFSFTPLHF.

This CDR3 is CASSYYAARGFNTEAFF. The covered CDR3 bases are TGTGCCAGCAGTTACTACGCTGCTAGGGGGTTCAACACTGAA. J is TRBJ1-1 and V is TRBV6-2 or TRBV6-3; a possible D gene is TRBD1 (6 bases). The read finishes 3 residues shy of the CDR3 end, and the germline J gene is used to complete it. This CDR3 contains 17 residues. CDR1 is MNHEY, CDR2 SVGEGT, per germline. Trimming pared 1 base from V and 2 bases from J, leaving 17 bases between.

Turning to this clone: The read terminates 3 residues before the CDR3 end, so the remaining end is supplied by the germline J gene. The chain combines TRBV12-3 or TRBV12-4 with TRBJ2-5; 8 nucleotides agree with TRBD2. This CDR3 is 15 amino acids long. Losses at the gene ends were 6 bases for V and 4 bases for J; bases not matched to a gene: 10. The DNA read from the CDR3 is TGTGCCAGCAGCCGCACCTCGGGGGGGGGAGAGACC. It encodes CASSRTSGGGET. The full CDR3 sequence reads CASSRTSGGGETQYF.

About this clone: The read terminates 3 residues ahead of where the CDR3 ends, so the germline J gene completes it. The chain employs TRBV2 and TRBJ1-1, with 11 nucleotides matching TRBD1. This CDR3 contains 15 residues. Germline CDR1 is SNHLY and CDR2 is FYNNEI. The J segment lost 4 bases and the V segment lost 5 bases, leaving 6 bases of the junction unmatched. CDR3 DNA, as far as it was read: TGTGCCAGCAGTCGGACAGGGGGCCCGGGCACTGAA. It is translated as CASSRTGGPGTE. The full CDR3 reads CASSRTGGPGTEAFF.

To note about this clone: The read finishes 3 residues shy of the CDR3 end, and the germline J gene is used to complete it. V and J are TRBV5-1 and TRBJ1-2; D possibly corresponds to TRBD1 (5 bases). The V and J ends lost 0 bases and 7 bases respectively, with 10 bases between them. CDR1 is SGHRS and CDR2 is YFSETQ in the germline V gene. This CDR3 region has 13 residues. The covered CDR3 bases are TGCGCCAGCAGCTTGGACCAGGGTGGTGGC. As protein: CASSLDQGGG. The full CDR3 protein reads CASSLDQGGGYTF.

About this clone: The read falls 3 residues short of the CDR3 end, and the missing part is taken from the germline J gene. This sequence joins TRBV12-3 or TRBV12-4 and TRBJ1-6; 7 bases agree with TRBD1. The CDR3 totals 13 residues. The CDR3 DNA, read in part, is TGTGCCAGCAGCTCGAACCGGGACAGTGCC. It translates to CASSSNRDSA. The full CDR3 reads CASSSNRDSALHF.

To note about this clone: The read stops 3 residues short of the end of the CDR3; the missing end is completed from the germline J gene. The chain recombines TRBV19 with TRBJ2-7, with D uncertain. V dropped 5 bases and J dropped 2 bases, with 16 bases sitting between them. This CDR3 has 15 residues. CDR1 LNHDA and CDR2 SQIVND come from the germline V gene (reference sequence). The chain's CDR3 is CASSSQDLVPYEQYF. The CDR3 bases that were read are TGTGCCAGTAGTTCGCAGGATTTAGTGCCCTACGAG.

The DNA read from the CDR3 is TGTGCCAGCAGTTTACACACAGGGGTCCGAGTCTATGGC. Translation gives CASSLHTGVRVYG. The entire CDR3 is CASSLHTGVRVYGYTF. The V call is TRBV28, the J call TRBJ1-2, with 7 bases fitting TRBD1. The CDR3 end lies 3 residues beyond the end of the read and is filled in from the germline J gene. Germline V CDR1 and CDR2: MDHEN, SYDVKM. J lost 4 bases, V lost 2 bases, and 10 bases had no gene match. The CDR3 has 16 amino acids.

The sequenced part of the CDR3 DNA is TGCGCCAGCAGCTTCAGACTCCTACCTCACGAG. This translates into CASSFRLLPHE. The CDR3, in full, reads CASSFRLLPHEQYF. The chain couples TRBV5-1 to TRBJ2-7; D gene uncertain. The CDR3 is cut off 3 residues early in the read; its end comes from the germline J gene. The CDR3 is 14 residues long. Trimming removed 2 bases from V and 5 bases from J, with 14 bases in between. Germline CDR1 is SGHRS and CDR2 is YFSETQ.

Notes on this clone: The read ends 3 residues early relative to the CDR3; the germline J gene fills the gap. The J gene is TRBJ1-1, the V gene TRBV7-9; weak D call: TRBD1 (6 bases). The germline V and J ends were trimmed by 4 bases and 3 bases, with 15 bases remaining between them. The CDR3 has 15 residues. The germline CDR1 and CDR2 sequences are SEHNR and FQNEAQ (reference sequence). The CDR3 is CASSSRGGGDTEAFF. CDR3 DNA (partial): TGTGCCAGCAGCTCGAGGGGGGGCGGGGACACTGAA. The full variable domain, with the rest looked up from reference TRBV7-9 and TRBJ1-1, is DTGVSQNPRHKITKRGQNVTFRCDPISEHNRLYWYRQTLGQGPEFLTYFQNEAQLEKSRLLSDRFSAERPKGSFSTLEIQRTEQGDSAMYLCASSSRGGGDTEAFFGQGTRLTVV.

As to this clone: The read terminates 3 residues ahead of where the CDR3 ends, so the germline J gene completes it. The J gene is TRBJ1-4, the V gene TRBV20-1; maybe TRBD1 (5 bases). The CDR3 is 15 residues long. CDR1 DFQATT and CDR2 SNEGSKA come from the germline V gene (reference sequence). The V end was cut by 5 bases, the J end by 7 bases, with 20 bases between. CDR3 protein: CSAVRAGGEGEKLFF. CDR3 DNA, as far as it was read: TGCAGTGCTGTTCGCGCCGGGGGGGAAGGTGAAAAA.

In the case of this clone: The CDR3 end lies 3 residues beyond the end of the read and is filled in from the germline J gene. V usage is TRBV28 and J usage is TRBJ2-7, with 8 positions matching TRBD2. The ends lost 5 bases at V and 6 bases at J; junction bases unmatched: 9. Germline CDR1 and CDR2: MDHEN and SYDVKM. This CDR3 is 14 amino acids long. The covered CDR3 bases are TGTGCCAGCAGTACACTAGCGGCCCAGCCCGAG. It specifies CASSTLAAQPE. The full CDR3 protein reads CASSTLAAQPEQYF.

About this clone: The read ends 3 residues shy of where the CDR3 ends; the end is completed using the germline J gene. The rearrangement uses TRBV5-4 and TRBJ1-1; TRBD1 agrees at 7 bases. Trimming removed 2 bases from V and 2 bases from J; junction bases left unmatched: 6. The V gene's germline CDR1 is SGHNT and CDR2 YYREEE (reference sequence). This CDR3 has 15 amino acids. The covered CDR3 bases are TGTGCCAGCAGCTTAATACAGGGGCTAAACACTGAA. This codes for CASSLIQGLNTE. The whole CDR3 sequence is CASSLIQGLNTEAFF.

For this clone: The missing CDR3 end, 3 residues past where the read stops, is filled in from the germline J gene. This chain links TRBV20-1 with TRBJ2-1, with TRBD1 matching over 7 bases. The CDR3 covers 16 residues. V was pared by 0 bases and J by 4 bases, with 9 bases of the junction left unmatched. From germline, CDR1 is DFQATT and CDR2 SNEGSKA (reference sequence). The part of the CDR3 DNA that was read is TGCAGTGCTAGAGATCGGCGACAGGGATATTACAATGAG. Its protein is CSARDRRQGYYNE. The entire CDR3 protein is CSARDRRQGYYNEQFF.

With respect to this clone: One end of the junction varies from germline; a read error may be responsible. The CDR3 is cut off 3 residues early in the read; its end comes from the germline J gene. This chain connects TRBV7-7 to TRBJ2-1; 13 bases are shared with TRBD2. This CDR3 spans 16 amino acids. Germline CDR1 reads SSHAT; CDR2 reads FNYEAQ (reference sequence). The CDR3 DNA, read in part, is TGTGCTAGCAGCTTGCTGGGACTAGCGGGGTACAATGAG. The encoded protein is CASSLLGLAGYNE. From start to end, the CDR3 is CASSLLGLAGYNEQFF. Variable domain in full (rest from reference TRBV7-7 and TRBJ2-1): GAGVSQSPRYKVTKRGQDVTLRCDPISSHATLYWYQQALGQGPEFLTYFNYEAQPDKSGLPSDRFSAERPEGSISTLTIQRTEQRDSAMYRCASSLLGLAGYNEQFFGPGTRLTVL.

Turning to this clone: Read data end 3 residues before the CDR3 end; the end is taken from the germline J gene. This sequence joins TRBV5-1 and TRBJ1-1; D not resolved. This CDR3 region has 15 residues. V was clipped by 0 bases and J by 2 bases, with 11 bases between them. Germline V gene data show CDR1 as SGHRS and CDR2 as YFSETQ. CDR3: CASSLVGRGNTEAFF. Incomplete CDR3 DNA: TGCGCCAGCAGCTTGGTAGGGCGGGGTAACACTGAA.

With respect to this clone: The read halts 3 residues ahead of the CDR3 end, with the missing end drawn from the germline J gene. The chain joins TRBV20-1 to TRBJ1-1; 8 nucleotides agree with TRBD1. V gave up 0 bases and J gave up 7 bases; unmatched junction bases: 13. This CDR3 is 16 amino acids long. Per germline, CDR1 DFQATT and CDR2 SNEGSKA (reference sequence). CDR3 loop: CSARDQRRGQYGEAFF. The DNA read from the CDR3 is TGCAGTGCTAGAGATCAACGCAGGGGGCAATACGGTGAA.

Comment on this clone: The CDR3 goes on 3 residues after the read ends, and that part is filled in from the germline J gene. V is TRBV20-1 and J is TRBJ1-3; D call uncertain. CDR1 and CDR2 from the germline V gene are DFQATT and SNEGSKA (reference sequence). V was cut by 0 bases and J by 0 bases, with 9 bases left in between. CDR3 length: 15 amino acids. CDR3 amino acids: CSARDWATSGNTIYF. The covered CDR3 bases are TGCAGTGCTAGAGACTGGGCCACCTCTGGAAACACC.

Points on this clone: The CDR3 end falls 3 residues outside the read, so it is completed with the germline J gene. This rearrangement joins TRBV30 to TRBJ1-6; no reliable D call. The length of the CDR3 is 13 residues. Germline assignment: CDR1 GTSNPN and CDR2 SVGIG (reference sequence). Between the trimmed V and J ends, which lost 1 base and 5 bases, there was a span of 6 bases. The DNA read from the CDR3 is TGTGCCTGGAGTGGACAAAATAATTCACCC. This gives the protein CAWSGQNNSP. The complete CDR3 protein is CAWSGQNNSPLHF.

As for this clone: The read falls 3 residues short of the CDR3 end, and the missing part is taken from the germline J gene. The chain links TRBV5-1 to TRBJ2-5; 11 bases fit TRBD1. The CDR3 loop spans 16 amino acids. Germline V CDR1 and CDR2: SGHRS, YFSETQ. With 0 bases clipped from V and 1 base from J, the junction kept 2 bases outside the gene matches. This chain's CDR3 is CASSLVGTGGQETQYF. CDR3 DNA, as far as it was read: TGCGCCAGCAGCTTGGTAGGGACAGGGGGCCAAGAGACC. The variable domain in full, with the rest retrieved from reference TRBV5-1 and TRBJ2-5, is KAGVTQTPRYLIKTRGQQVTLSCSPISGHRSVSWYQQTPGQGLQFLFEYFSETQRNKGNFPGRFSGRQFSNSRSEMNVSTLELGDSALYLCASSLVGTGGQETQYFGPGTRLLVL.

In the case of this clone: With the read ending 3 residues before the CDR3 end, the germline J gene is used to fill in that end. J is TRBJ2-1 and V is TRBV7-3; 8 bases fit TRBD2. CDR1 SGHTA and CDR2 FQGTGA come from the germline V gene. CDR3 length equals 15 residues. V gave up 2 bases and J gave up 4 bases; unmatched junction bases: 4. This CDR3 is CASSLSSGSYNEQFF. The sequenced CDR3 bases are TGTGCCAGCAGCTTATCCAGCGGGAGTTACAATGAG.

Regarding this clone: The read finishes 3 residues shy of the CDR3 end, and the germline J gene is used to complete it. J is TRBJ2-7 and V is TRBV20-1, with D possibly matching TRBD1 (6 bases). Trimming cost V 7 bases and J 2 bases, with 18 bases left between them. Germline CDR1 reads DFQATT; CDR2 reads SNEGSKA (reference sequence). CDR3 size: 14 residues. CDR3 region: CSVTGAGEAYEQYF. CDR3 DNA, as far as it was read: TGCAGTGTTACTGGGGCAGGGGAAGCCTACGAG.

With regard to this clone: One end of the junction is discordant with germline, which a read error may explain. The sequenced fragment ends 3 residues before the CDR3 boundary, so the rest is inferred from the germline J gene. The chain is built from TRBV18 and TRBJ2-7, with D tentatively TRBD2 (5 bases). The V gene's germline CDR1 is KGHSH and CDR2 LQKENI. This CDR3 has 14 amino acids. The CDR3 loop reads CASSPASTSNEQYF. The part of the CDR3 DNA that was read is TGTGCCAGCTCACCAGCTAGCACCTCCAACGAG.